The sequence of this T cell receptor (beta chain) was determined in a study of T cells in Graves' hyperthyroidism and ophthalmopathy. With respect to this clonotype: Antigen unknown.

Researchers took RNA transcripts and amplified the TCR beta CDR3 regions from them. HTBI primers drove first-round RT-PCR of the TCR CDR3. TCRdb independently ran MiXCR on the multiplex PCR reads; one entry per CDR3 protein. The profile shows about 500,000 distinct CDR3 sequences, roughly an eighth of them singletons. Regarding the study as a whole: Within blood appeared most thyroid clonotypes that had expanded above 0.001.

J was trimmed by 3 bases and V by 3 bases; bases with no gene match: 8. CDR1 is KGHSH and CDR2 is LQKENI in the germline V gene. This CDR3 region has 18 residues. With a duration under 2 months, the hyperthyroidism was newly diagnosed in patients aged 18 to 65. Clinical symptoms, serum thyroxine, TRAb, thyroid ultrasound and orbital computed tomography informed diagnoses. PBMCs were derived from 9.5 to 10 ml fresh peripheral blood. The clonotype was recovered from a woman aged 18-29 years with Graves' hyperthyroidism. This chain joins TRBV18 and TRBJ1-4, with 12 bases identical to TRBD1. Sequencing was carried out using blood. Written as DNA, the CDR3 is TGTGCCAGCTCACCTCGTTCGGGACAGGGGGCGCCTAATGAAAAACTGTTTTTT. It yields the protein CASSPRSGQGAPNEKLFF.